This T cell receptor (beta chain) originates from a study of T cells after yellow fever vaccination. The V segment lost 0 bases and the J segment 5 bases; nucleotides outside the gene matches: 5. This CDR3 spans 16 amino acids. Germline V gene lookup returns CDR1 SGHAT and CDR2 FQNNGV. MiXCR was run by TCRdb on the 5' RACE reads, yielding one entry per CDR3 protein. The sample consists of more than 55,000 distinct CDR3 sequences, 7.4% of them appearing once. This clonotype was observed many times. This receptor was obtained from a man aged 25 to 40 who received the YFV17D yellow fever vaccine. The rearrangement links TRBV11-2 to TRBJ2-2, with 8 bases aligning to TRBD2. The specimen comprised CD8+ T cells sorted from PBMCs, sampled 15 days after the yellow fever booster vaccination. CDR3 sequence: CASSLEAGGYTGELFF. The CDR3 region has the DNA TGTGCCAGCAGCTTAGAGGCGGGAGGCTATACCGGGGAGCTGTTTTTT.